These 30 T cell receptor beta chains were all obtained from the same sample, sequenced in a study of graft-versus-host responses after intestinal transplantation. No antigens are known for them. The repertoire was sequenced with immunoSEQ multiplex PCR; TCRdb's copy has only in-frame clones and lacks some. Among 98,000 or so clones listed, less than 90% were seen once. The specimen comprised unstimulated CD4+ T cells sorted from spleen or lymph node cells, sampled before intestinal transplant. The receptors stem from a human donor who received an intestinal transplant.

As to this clone: Other DNA sequences of this sample code for an identical CDR3. The chain uses TRBV5-4 and TRBJ2-2, with no clear D. There are 13 residues in the CDR3. CDR1 is SGHNT, CDR2 YYREEE, per germline (reference sequence). V dropped 0 bases and J dropped 4 bases, with 4 bases sitting between them. Written as DNA, the CDR3 is TGTGCCAGCAGCTTGGTGGGCACCGGGGAGCTGTTTTTT. Amino acids: CASSLVGTGELFF. Full variable domain (outside the CDR3, taken from reference TRBV5-4 and TRBJ2-2): ETGVTQSPTHLIKTRGQQVTLRCSSQSGHNTVSWYQQALGQGPQFIFQYYREEENGRGNFPPRFSGLQFPNYSSELNVNALELDDSALYLCASSLVGTGELFFGEGSRLTVL.

The chain recombines TRBV9 with TRBJ2-5; 8 bases are shared with TRBD1. Germline trimming cut 4 bases from V and 5 bases from J; bases unmatched to any gene: 7. The CDR3 spans 14 residues. The germline V gene has CDR1 SGDLS and CDR2 YYNGEE. The CDR3 coding sequence is TGTGCCAGCAGCTCAGACAGGGGTTGGGAGACCCAGTACTTC. Translating gives CASSSDRGWETQYF.

The V gene is TRBV5-6, the J gene TRBJ2-7; 7 bases match TRBD2. Germline loops: CDR1 SGHDT, CDR2 YYEEEE. Losses at the gene ends were 4 bases for V and 7 bases for J; bases not matched to a gene: 8. There are 13 residues in the CDR3. The CDR3 region has the DNA TGTGCCAGCAGCCCCCAGCGGGATCGGGAGCAGTACTTC. Translated, it gives CASSPQRDREQYF.

In this sample, this clone turned up once. The CDR3 DNA reads TGTGCCATCAGTGAGTCGGGACGGAAGGGGGATACGCAGTATTTT. It encodes CAISESGRKGDTQYF. This chain joins TRBV10-3 and TRBJ2-3; TRBD1 or TRBD2 may be the D gene (5 bases each). Trimming pared 0 bases from V and 6 bases from J, leaving 13 bases between. Germline CDR1 ENHRY, CDR2 SYGVKD. The CDR3 consists of 15 residues.

V is TRBV21-1 and J is TRBJ1-5; the table assigns TRBD1, which was not confirmed against the DNA. TRBV21-1 is given as a pseudogene. This CDR3 has 15 residues. The CDR3 region is CASSSYRGFNQPQHF. CDR3 in DNA: TGTGCCAGCAGCAGCTACAGGGGATTCAATCAGCCCCAGCATTTT.

The rearrangement links TRBV5-1 to TRBJ2-1; unclear D gene. The V end lost 0 bases, the J end lost 1 base, and 8 bases lay between the germline ends. The germline V gene encodes CDR1 SGHRS and CDR2 YFSETQ. The CDR3 runs 15 residues. The CDR3 protein is CASSLGHQSYNEQFF. In DNA form, the CDR3 reads TGCGCCAGCAGCTTGGGCCACCAGTCCTACAATGAGCAGTTCTTC.

The chain employs TRBV18 and TRBJ2-5; D gene ambiguous. This CDR3 has 15 amino acids. V gave up 4 bases and J gave up 1 base, with 13 bases separating them. Germline V gene sequence: CDR1 KGHSH, CDR2 LQKENI. The CDR3 reads CASSRLATPQETQYF. CDR3 DNA: TGTGCCAGCTCACGTTTAGCAACCCCCCAAGAGACCCAGTACTTC.

This clone occurred once. The junction does not match germline at one end; this may be a read error. The V gene is TRBV27, the J gene TRBJ2-2, with TRBD1 identical over 10 bases. The CDR3 extends over 18 amino acids. Germline V gene lookup returns CDR1 MNHEY and CDR2 SMNVEV (reference sequence). The CDR3 loop reads CASSLSGGGQGTHRGAVF. CDR3 nucleotide sequence: TGTGCCAGCAGTTTATCTGGGGGGGGACAGGGGACACACCGGGGAGCTGTTTTT.

This clone was detected a few times. This chain joins TRBV7-9 and TRBJ2-3, with D tentatively TRBD1 or TRBD2 (5 bases each). This CDR3 region has 14 residues. The V end was cut by 5 bases, the J end by 3 bases, with 12 bases between. CDR1 SEHNR and CDR2 FQNEAQ come from the germline V gene (reference sequence). CDR3 in DNA: TGTGCCAGCAGCCCTAGAGGGGCTACAGATACGCAGTATTTT. Translating it yields CASSPRGATDTQYF.

The V gene is TRBV5-4, the J gene TRBJ1-2, with TRBD1 as a possible D gene (6 bases). Trimming stripped 4 bases from V and 2 bases from J, with 12 bases between. Germline lookup yields CDR1 SGHNT and CDR2 YYREEE (reference sequence). This CDR3 region has 14 residues. CDR3 nucleotide sequence: TGTGCCAGCAGCCCAGGACAGCGAAACTATGGCTACACCTTC. This encodes CASSPGQRNYGYTF.

This rearrangement joins TRBV23-1 to TRBJ2-5; 11 bases are shared with TRBD1. TRBV23-1 is an ORF, with its function uncertain. Germline trimming cut 4 bases from V and 1 base from J; bases unmatched to any gene: 14. The CDR3 contains 19 residues. DNA of the CDR3: TGCGCCAGCAGTCCACCGGGGCTCGGGGACAGGGGGACCCAAGAGACCCAGTACTTC. As protein: CASSPPGLGDRGTQETQYF.

The chain couples TRBV12-5 to TRBJ1-3; D is unclear. The CDR3 has 14 residues. Germline CDR1 and CDR2: LGHNT and FRNRAP. Trimming removed 2 bases from V and 0 bases from J, with 5 bases in between. The CDR3 nucleotides are TGTGCTAGTGGTTTGCATAACTCTGGAAACACCATATATTTT. Encoded protein: CASGLHNSGNTIYF.

This clone came up once. The V and J genes are TRBV5-1 and TRBJ2-1; 10 positions match TRBD1. Germline CDR1 and CDR2: SGHRS and YFSETQ. The CDR3 covers 16 residues. Germline trimming cut 4 bases from V and 4 bases from J; bases unmatched to any gene: 8. CDR3 region: CASSPRQGAVYNEQFF. The CDR3 DNA reads as TGCGCCAGCAGCCCGAGACAGGGGGCGGTGTACAATGAGCAGTTCTTC. Together with reference TRBV5-1 and TRBJ2-1, the CDR3 gives the full variable domain: KAGVTQTPRYLIKTRGQQVTLSCSPISGHRSVSWYQQTPGQGLQFLFEYFSETQRNKGNFPGRFSGRQFSNSRSEMNVSTLELGDSALYLCASSPRQGAVYNEQFFGPGTRLTVL.

This rearrangement joins TRBV11-3 to TRBJ2-3; the D is unclear. This CDR3 is built from 14 residues. Between the trimmed V and J ends, which lost 2 bases and 0 bases, there was a span of 6 bases. Germline V gene sequence: CDR1 SGHNT, CDR2 YENEEA. CDR3 residues: CASSLHRSTDTQYF. The CDR3 DNA sequence: TGTGCCAGCAGCTTACACAGAAGCACAGATACGCAGTATTTT.

V and J are TRBV10-3 and TRBJ2-7; D remains ambiguous. The CDR3 spans 10 residues. The ends were cut back, 7 bases at V and 1 base at J, with 2 bases in the middle. Germline V CDR1 and CDR2: ENHRY, SYGVKD. The CDR3 sequence is CAIKSYEQYF. In DNA form, the CDR3 reads TGTGCCATCAAATCCTACGAGCAGTACTTC.

This clone occurred a few times. This chain links TRBV10-1 with TRBJ2-2, with D possibly called TRBD1 or TRBD2 (5 bases each). The germline V and J ends were trimmed by 3 bases and 5 bases, with 13 bases remaining between them. This CDR3 spans 15 amino acids. CDR1 and CDR2 from the germline V gene are WNHNN and SYGVQD (reference sequence). The CDR3: CASSESGLGTGELFF. CDR3 DNA: TGCGCCAGCAGTGAATCGGGGCTTGGTACCGGGGAGCTGTTTTTT.

The chain recombines TRBV7-2 with TRBJ2-7; 13 bases are shared with TRBD2. This CDR3 region has 14 residues. The V and J ends lost 3 bases and 6 bases, in that order; junction bases with no gene match: 2. The germline V gene has CDR1 SGHTA and CDR2 FQGNSA. CDR3 residues: CASSFRTSGSEQYF. In nucleotides, the CDR3 is TGTGCCAGCAGCTTTCGGACTAGCGGGAGCGAGCAGTACTTC.

The V gene is TRBV6-1, the J gene TRBJ2-7; no reliable D call. The CDR3 runs to 12 residues. V was clipped by 8 bases and J by 1 base, with 9 bases between them. Germline values: CDR1 MNHNS, CDR2 SASEGT. The CDR3 here is CASADSSYEQYF. Written as DNA, the CDR3 is TGTGCCAGCGCCGACTCTTCCTACGAGCAGTACTTC.

V and J are TRBV18 and TRBJ2-7; 9 bases map to TRBD1. The germline V gene has CDR1 KGHSH and CDR2 LQKENI. The CDR3 runs 15 residues. V dropped 4 bases and J dropped 6; count of bases not matched to a gene: 10. CDR3 loop: CASSRTGTGSREQYF. The CDR3 bases are TGTGCCAGCTCACGGACCGGGACAGGGTCCCGCGAGCAGTACTTC.

The chain carries TRBV11-1 and TRBJ2-3; the D is unclear. The length of the CDR3 is 13 residues. Germline V gene data show CDR1 as SGHAT and CDR2 as FQDESV (reference sequence). The ends were cut back, 1 base at V and 6 bases at J, with 8 bases in the middle. This chain's CDR3 is CASSLEPADTQYF. In DNA form, the CDR3 reads TGTGCCAGCAGCTTAGAGCCGGCGGATACGCAGTATTTT. The entire variable domain, with the rest obtained from reference TRBV11-1 and TRBJ2-3, is as follows: EAEVAQSPRYKITEKSQAVAFWCDPISGHATLYWYRQILGQGPELLVQFQDESVVDDSQLPKDRFSAERLKGVDSTLKIQPAELGDSAMYLCASSLEPADTQYFGPGTRLTVL.

V and J are TRBV19 and TRBJ2-7, with D tentatively TRBD2 (6 bases). Between the trimmed V and J ends, which lost 5 bases and 6 bases, there was a span of 14 bases. Germline values: CDR1 LNHDA, CDR2 SQIVND (reference sequence). This CDR3 region has 13 residues. The CDR3 loop is CASSGTLALEQYF. The CDR3 DNA reads as TGTGCCAGTAGTGGGACTCTTGCCCTCGAGCAGTACTTC.

The genes are TRBV6-6 and TRBJ1-1, with 9 positions matching TRBD1. Germline V lookup: CDR1 MNHNY, CDR2 SVGAGI (reference sequence). With 5 bases clipped from V and 3 bases from J, the junction kept 7 bases outside the gene matches. The CDR3 runs to 15 residues. CDR3 amino acids: CASSTRTGVDTEAFF. The CDR3 DNA reads TGTGCCAGCAGTACACGGACAGGGGTGGACACTGAAGCTTTCTTT.

The V gene is TRBV4-2, the J gene TRBJ1-2; D unresolved. This CDR3 is built from 16 residues. V lost 0 bases, J lost 10 bases, and 21 bases lay in between. In germline, CDR1 is LGHNA, CDR2 YNFKEQ. This CDR3 is CASSQDAGSPAGDYTF. As DNA, the CDR3 is TGTGCCAGCAGCCAAGATGCCGGGTCCCCTGCCGGAGACTACACCTTC.

The chain employs TRBV5-1 and TRBJ2-1, with 13 bases that match TRBD2. The junction had 7 bases not matched to a gene; V was cut back by 3 bases and J by 7 bases. The germline V gene encodes CDR1 SGHRS and CDR2 YFSETQ. The CDR3 covers 16 residues. As DNA, the CDR3 is TGCGCCAGCAGCTGGACTAGCGGGAGAACGAAGAATGAGCAGTTCTTC. Translation: CASSWTSGRTKNEQFF. The entire variable domain, with the rest obtained from reference TRBV5-1 and TRBJ2-1, is as follows: KAGVTQTPRYLIKTRGQQVTLSCSPISGHRSVSWYQQTPGQGLQFLFEYFSETQRNKGNFPGRFSGRQFSNSRSEMNVSTLELGDSALYLCASSWTSGRTKNEQFFGPGTRLTVL.

The J gene is TRBJ2-6, the V gene TRBV2; D possibly matches TRBD1 or TRBD2 (6 bases each). The CDR3 runs 16 residues. Trimming took 1 base from V and 3 from J, leaving 10 bases between them. Per the germline V gene, CDR1 is SNHLY and CDR2 is FYNNEI. The CDR3 sequence: CASSEVGGSGANVLTF. In nucleotides, the CDR3 is TGTGCCAGCAGTGAAGTAGGGGGGAGTGGGGCCAACGTCCTGACTTTC.

V gene TRBV2 combines with J gene TRBJ1-2, with D unresolved. The CDR3 sequence is 13 residues long. With 3 bases removed from V and 3 bases from J, the gap between germline ends came to 8 bases. Germline V gives CDR1 SNHLY, CDR2 FYNNEI. CDR3 residues: CASSESPDYGYTF. CDR3 nucleotides: TGTGCCAGCAGTGAGAGTCCCGACTATGGCTACACCTTC.

The chain couples TRBV21-1 to TRBJ2-7; the DNA was not compared with TRBD2, the D call given in the table. TRBV21-1 is reported as a pseudogene. This CDR3 is built from 18 residues. The CDR3 DNA sequence: TGTGCCAGCAGCAAATCTCTGGGCGGGAGGGTCTACTCCTACGAGCAGTACTTC. Translation: CASSKSLGGRVYSYEQYF.

The chain employs TRBV23-1 and TRBJ2-3; 8 bases match TRBD1. TRBV23-1 is marked as an open reading frame, function uncertain. Trimming at V came to 6 bases and at J to 1 base, leaving 9 bases not matched to a gene. This CDR3 comprises 16 residues. CDR3 bases: TGCGCCAGCAGCCGGAGCAGGGGGCTCGGCACAGATACGCAGTATTTT. It codes for CASSRSRGLGTDTQYF.

V is TRBV28 and J is TRBJ1-2; D remains ambiguous. Germline CDR1 is MDHEN and CDR2 is SYDVKM. The CDR3 consists of 14 residues. V lost 3 bases and J lost 4, with 12 bases in between. The CDR3 loop is CASSLSRPFYGYTF. For the CDR3, the DNA is TGTGCCAGCAGTTTGAGCAGGCCGTTCTATGGCTACACCTTC.

This clone appeared once. At one boundary the junction diverges from the germline segment, which might be a read error. The chain employs TRBV7-9 and TRBJ1-3; a possible D gene is TRBD1 (5 bases). Per germline, CDR1 SEHNR and CDR2 FQNEAQ (reference sequence). The CDR3 spans 15 residues. In DNA, the CDR3 is TGTGCCAGCAGATTAGGGGATTGGACTGGAAACACCATATATTTT. Its translation is CASRLGDWTGNTIYF. The whole variable domain, filled in from reference TRBV7-9 and TRBJ1-3, reads DTGVSQNPRHKITKRGQNVTFRCDPISEHNRLYWYRQTLGQGPEFLTYFQNEAQLEKSRLLSDRFSAERPKGSFSTLEIQRTEQGDSAMYLCASRLGDWTGNTIYFGEGSWLTVV.